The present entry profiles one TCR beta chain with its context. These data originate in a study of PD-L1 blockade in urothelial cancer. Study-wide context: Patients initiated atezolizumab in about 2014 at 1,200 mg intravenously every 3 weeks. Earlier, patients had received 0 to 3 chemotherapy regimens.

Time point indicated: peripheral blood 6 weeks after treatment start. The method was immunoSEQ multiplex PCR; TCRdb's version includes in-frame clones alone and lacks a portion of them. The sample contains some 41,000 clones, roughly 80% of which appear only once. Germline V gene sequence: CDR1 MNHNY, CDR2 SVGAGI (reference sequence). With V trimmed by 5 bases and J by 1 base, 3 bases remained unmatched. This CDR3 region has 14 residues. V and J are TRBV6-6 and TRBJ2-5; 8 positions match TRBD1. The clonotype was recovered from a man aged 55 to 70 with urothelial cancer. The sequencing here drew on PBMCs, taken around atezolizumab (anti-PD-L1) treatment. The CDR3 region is CASSPRGLQETQYF. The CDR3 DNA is TGTGCCAGCAGTCCCAGGGGGCTCCAAGAGACCCAGTACTTC.